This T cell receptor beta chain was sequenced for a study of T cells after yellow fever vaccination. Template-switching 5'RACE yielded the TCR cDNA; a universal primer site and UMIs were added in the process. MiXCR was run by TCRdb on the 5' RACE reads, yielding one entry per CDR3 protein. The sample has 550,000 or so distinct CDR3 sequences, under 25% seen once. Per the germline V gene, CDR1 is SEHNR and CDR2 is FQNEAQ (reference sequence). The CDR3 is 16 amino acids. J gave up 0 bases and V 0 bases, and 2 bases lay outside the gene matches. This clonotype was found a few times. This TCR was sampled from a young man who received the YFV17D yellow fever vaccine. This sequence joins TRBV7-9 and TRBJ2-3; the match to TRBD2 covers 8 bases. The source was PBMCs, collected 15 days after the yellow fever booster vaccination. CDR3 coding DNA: TGTGCCAGCAGCTTAGCCGCTAGCGGGAGCACAGATACGCAGTATTTT. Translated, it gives CASSLAASGSTDTQYF.